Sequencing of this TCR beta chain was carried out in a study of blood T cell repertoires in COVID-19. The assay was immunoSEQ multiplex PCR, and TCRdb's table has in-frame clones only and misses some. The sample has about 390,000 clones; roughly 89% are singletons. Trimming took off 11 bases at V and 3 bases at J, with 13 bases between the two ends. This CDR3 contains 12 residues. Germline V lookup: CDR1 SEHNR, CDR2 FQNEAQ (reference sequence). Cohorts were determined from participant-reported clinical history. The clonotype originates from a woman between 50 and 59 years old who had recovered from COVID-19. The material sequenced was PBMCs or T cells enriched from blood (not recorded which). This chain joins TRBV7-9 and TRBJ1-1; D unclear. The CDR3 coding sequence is TGTGCCTCCGGGGTATCGGACACTGAAGCTTTCTTT. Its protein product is CASGVSDTEAFF.